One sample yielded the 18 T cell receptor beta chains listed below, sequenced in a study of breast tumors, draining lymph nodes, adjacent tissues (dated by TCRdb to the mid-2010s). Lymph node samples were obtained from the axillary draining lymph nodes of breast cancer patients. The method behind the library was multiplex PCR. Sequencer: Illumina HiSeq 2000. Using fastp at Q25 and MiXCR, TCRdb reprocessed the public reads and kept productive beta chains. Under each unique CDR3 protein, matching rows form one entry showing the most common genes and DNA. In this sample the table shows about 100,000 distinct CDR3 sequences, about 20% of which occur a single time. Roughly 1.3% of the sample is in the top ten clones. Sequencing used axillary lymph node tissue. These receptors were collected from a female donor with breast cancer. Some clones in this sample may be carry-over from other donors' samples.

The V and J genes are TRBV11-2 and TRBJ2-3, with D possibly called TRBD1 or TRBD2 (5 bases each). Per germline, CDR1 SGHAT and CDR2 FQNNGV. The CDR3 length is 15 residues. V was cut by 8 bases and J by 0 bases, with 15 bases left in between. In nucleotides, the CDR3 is TGTGCCAGCCTTCGGGACCGCCGAAGCACAGATACGCAGTATTTT. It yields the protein CASLRDRRSTDTQYF.

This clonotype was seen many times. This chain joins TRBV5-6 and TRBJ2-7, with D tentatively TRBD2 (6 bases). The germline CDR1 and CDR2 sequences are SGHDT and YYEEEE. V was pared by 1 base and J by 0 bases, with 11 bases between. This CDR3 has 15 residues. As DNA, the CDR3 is TGTGCCAGCAGCTTGAATAGCGGAGACTCCTACGAGCAGTACTTC. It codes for CASSLNSGDSYEQYF. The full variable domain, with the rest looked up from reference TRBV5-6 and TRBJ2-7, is DAGVTQSPTHLIKTRGQQVTLRCSPKSGHDTVSWYQQALGQGPQFIFQYYEEEERQRGNFPDRFSGHQFPNYSSELNVNALLLGDSALYLCASSLNSGDSYEQYFGPGTRLTVT.

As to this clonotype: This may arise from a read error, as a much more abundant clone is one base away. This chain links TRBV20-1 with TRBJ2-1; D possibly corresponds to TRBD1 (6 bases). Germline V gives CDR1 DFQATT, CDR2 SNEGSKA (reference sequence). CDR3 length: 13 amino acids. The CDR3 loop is CSAPVGAPDEQSF. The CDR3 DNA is TGCAGTGCCCCAGTGGGGGCCCCCGATGAGCAGTCCTTC.

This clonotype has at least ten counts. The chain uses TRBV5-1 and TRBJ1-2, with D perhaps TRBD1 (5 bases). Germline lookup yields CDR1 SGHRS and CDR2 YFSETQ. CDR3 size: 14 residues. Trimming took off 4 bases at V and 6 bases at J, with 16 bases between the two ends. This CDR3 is CASSPGPKDDGYTF. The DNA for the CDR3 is TGCGCCAGCAGCCCGGGACCTAAAGATGATGGCTACACCTTC.

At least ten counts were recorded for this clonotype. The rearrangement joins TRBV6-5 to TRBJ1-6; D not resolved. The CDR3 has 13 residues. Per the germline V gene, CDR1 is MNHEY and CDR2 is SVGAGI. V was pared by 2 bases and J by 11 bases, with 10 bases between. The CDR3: CASSYERGTPLHF. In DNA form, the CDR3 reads TGTGCCAGCAGTTACGAGCGGGGTACACCCCTCCACTTT.

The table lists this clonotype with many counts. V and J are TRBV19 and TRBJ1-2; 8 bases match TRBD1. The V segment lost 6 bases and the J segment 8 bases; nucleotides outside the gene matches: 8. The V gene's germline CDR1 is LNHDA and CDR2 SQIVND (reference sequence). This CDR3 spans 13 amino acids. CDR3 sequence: CASSMTGVQGYTF. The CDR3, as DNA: TGTGCCAGTAGCATGACAGGGGTTCAAGGCTACACCTTC.

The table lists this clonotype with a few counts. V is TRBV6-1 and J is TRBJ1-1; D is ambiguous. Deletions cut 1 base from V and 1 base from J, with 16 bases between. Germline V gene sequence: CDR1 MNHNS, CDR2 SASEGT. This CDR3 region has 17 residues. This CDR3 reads CASSEVQTKHQNTEAFF. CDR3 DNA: TGTGCCAGCAGTGAAGTACAGACCAAACACCAGAACACTGAAGCTTTCTTT.

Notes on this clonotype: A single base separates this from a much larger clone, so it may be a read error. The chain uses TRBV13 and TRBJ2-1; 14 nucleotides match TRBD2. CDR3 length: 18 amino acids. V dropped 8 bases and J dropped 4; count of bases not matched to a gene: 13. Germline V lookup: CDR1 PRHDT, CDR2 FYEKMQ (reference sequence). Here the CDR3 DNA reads TGTGCCAGCGGCCTCAGGACTAGCGGGAGGCTCTTATACAATGAGCAGTTCTTC. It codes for CASGLRTSGRLLYNEQFF.

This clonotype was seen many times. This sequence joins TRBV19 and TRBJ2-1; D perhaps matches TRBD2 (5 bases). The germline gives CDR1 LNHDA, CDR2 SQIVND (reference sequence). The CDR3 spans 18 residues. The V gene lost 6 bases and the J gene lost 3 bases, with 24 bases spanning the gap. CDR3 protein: CASSPEAGLGQDYNEQFF. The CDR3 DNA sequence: TGTGCCAGTAGCCCGGAGGCAGGCCTTGGTCAGGACTACAATGAGCAGTTCTTC.

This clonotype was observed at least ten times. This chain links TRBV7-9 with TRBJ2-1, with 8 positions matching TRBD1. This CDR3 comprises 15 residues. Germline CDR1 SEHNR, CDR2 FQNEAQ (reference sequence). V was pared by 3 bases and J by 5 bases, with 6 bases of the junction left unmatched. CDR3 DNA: TGTGCCAGCAGCTTTGGCCAGGGGGCGGACAATGAGCAGTTCTTC. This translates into CASSFGQGADNEQFF.

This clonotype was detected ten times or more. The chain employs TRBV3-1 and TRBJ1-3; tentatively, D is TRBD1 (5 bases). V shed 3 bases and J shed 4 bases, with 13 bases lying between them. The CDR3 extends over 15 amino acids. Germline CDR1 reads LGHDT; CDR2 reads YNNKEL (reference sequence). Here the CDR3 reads CASSQDWTSGNTIYF. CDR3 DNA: TGTGCCAGCAGCCAGGATTGGACATCGGGAAACACCATATATTTT. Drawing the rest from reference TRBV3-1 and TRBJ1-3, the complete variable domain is DTAVSQTPKYLVTQMGNDKSIKCEQNLGHDTMYWYKQDSKKFLKIMFSYNNKELIINETVPNRFSPKSPDKAHLNLHINSLELGDSAVYFCASSQDWTSGNTIYFGEGSWLTVV.

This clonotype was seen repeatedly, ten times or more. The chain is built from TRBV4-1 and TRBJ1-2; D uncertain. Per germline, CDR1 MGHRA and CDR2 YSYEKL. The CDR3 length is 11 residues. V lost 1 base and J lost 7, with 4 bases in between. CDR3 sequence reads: CASSQGSGYTF. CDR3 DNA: TGCGCCAGCAGCCAAGGGAGTGGCTACACCTTC.

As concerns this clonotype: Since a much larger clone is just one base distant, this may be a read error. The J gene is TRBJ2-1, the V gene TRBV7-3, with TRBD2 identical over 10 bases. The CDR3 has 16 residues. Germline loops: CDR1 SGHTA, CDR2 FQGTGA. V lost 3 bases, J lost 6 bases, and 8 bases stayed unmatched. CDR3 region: CASSFLAGADLNEQFF. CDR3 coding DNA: TGTGCCAGCAGCTTCCTAGCGGGAGCAGACCTCAATGAGCAGTTCTTC.

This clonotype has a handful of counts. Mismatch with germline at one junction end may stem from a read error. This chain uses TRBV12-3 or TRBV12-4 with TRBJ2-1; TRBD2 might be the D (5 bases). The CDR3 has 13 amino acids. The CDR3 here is CASSTGFYSEQFF. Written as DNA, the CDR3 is TGTGCCAGCAGTACGGGATTCTACAGTGAGCAGTTCTTC.

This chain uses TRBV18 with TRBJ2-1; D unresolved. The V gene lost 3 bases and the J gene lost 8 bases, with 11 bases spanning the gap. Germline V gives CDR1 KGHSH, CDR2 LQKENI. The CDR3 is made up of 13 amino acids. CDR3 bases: TGTGCCAGCTCACCTAACAGCTTCGATGAGCAGTTCTTC. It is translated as CASSPNSFDEQFF. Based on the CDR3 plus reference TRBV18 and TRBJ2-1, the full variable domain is NAGVMQNPRHLVRRRGQEARLRCSPMKGHSHVYWYRQLPEEGLKFMVYLQKENIIDESGMPKERFSAEFPKEGPSILRIQQVVRGDSAAYFCASSPNSFDEQFFGPGTRLTVL.

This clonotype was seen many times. CDR3: CASSLVAPEQFF. The CDR3 DNA sequence: TGTGCCAGCAGCTTAGTTGCGCCTGAGCAGTTCTTC. V and J are TRBV7-2 and TRBJ2-1, with no clear D. Deletions cut 1 base from V and 9 bases from J, with 7 bases between. Germline CDR1 and CDR2: SGHTA and FQGNSA. The CDR3 contains 12 residues.

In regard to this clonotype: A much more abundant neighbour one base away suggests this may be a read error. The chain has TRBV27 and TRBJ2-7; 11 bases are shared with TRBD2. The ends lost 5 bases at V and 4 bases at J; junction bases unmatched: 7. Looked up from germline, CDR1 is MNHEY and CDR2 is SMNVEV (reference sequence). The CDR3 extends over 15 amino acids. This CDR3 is CASSPLAGGLYEQYF. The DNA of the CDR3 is TGTGCCAGCAGTCCGCTAGCGGGAGGTCTTTACGAGCAGTACTTC.

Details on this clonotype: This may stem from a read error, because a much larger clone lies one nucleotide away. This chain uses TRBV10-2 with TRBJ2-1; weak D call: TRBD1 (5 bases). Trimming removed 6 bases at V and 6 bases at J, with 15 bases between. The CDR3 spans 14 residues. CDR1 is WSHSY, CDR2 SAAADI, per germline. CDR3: CASRSETVCNEQFF. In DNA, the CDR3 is TGCGCCAGCAGGTCCGAGACAGTCTGCAATGAGCAGTTCTTC.